The table lists the clone carrying this T cell receptor beta chain with a few counts. These data belong to a study of blood T cells in healthy people across ages. A second PCR of 7 to 11 cycles used a sample-barcoded 5' primer and a J-beta primer mix. TCRdb ran MiXCR on the 5' RACE reads and lists one entry per CDR3 protein. Here the sample spans about 500,000 distinct CDR3 sequences, more than 20% being singletons. This CDR3 comprises 15 residues. J gave up 8 bases and V 3 bases, and 5 bases lay outside the gene matches. CDR1 is SGHTA, CDR2 FQGNSA, per germline. The data also belong to a second study, concerning T cells of mothers and their children.

The receptor was derived from a boy between 10 and 17 years old in good health. Sequenced: blood. This chain links TRBV7-2 with TRBJ2-1; 12 bases are shared with TRBD2. CDR3 bases: TGTGCCAGCAGCTTCCGGACTAGCGGGATATATGAGCAGTTCTTC. Its protein is CASSFRTSGIYEQFF.